This T cell receptor (beta chain) was retrieved from a study of shared clonotypes between healthy human individuals. Study-wide context: The plates for each donor numbered three CD4 naive, three CD4 memory, two CD8 naive and one CD8 memory. Study outcomes and limitations: Despite large depth, rarefaction showed incomplete sorted-subset sequencing.

About 33,000 T cell genomes (around 190 ng DNA) went into each sorted-subset replicate. Clones were sequenced by immunoSEQ multiplex PCR, and TCRdb holds only the in-frame ones, with some missing. The sample holds about 1,900,000 clones; 85% to 95% are singletons and the top ten take around 1.2%. The CDR3 runs to 18 residues. Germline values: CDR1 MNHNS, CDR2 SASEGT. V gave up 0 bases and J gave up 2 bases, with 18 bases separating them. In this sample, this clone turned up once. Its antigen is not identified. Naive CD8 cells lacked CD45RO, underwent positive selection for CCR7 and left out terminally differentiated effector memory CD45RA+ cells.

The specimen was naive CD8+ T cells sorted from blood. This receptor was taken from a man younger than 35 in good health. The genes are TRBV6-1 and TRBJ2-3; TRBD1 or TRBD2 may be the D gene (6 bases each). As DNA, the CDR3 is TGTGCCAGCAGTGAAGCTAAAGGGGGGCCCCTTGTCACAGATACGCAGTATTTT. It is translated as CASSEAKGGPLVTDTQYF.